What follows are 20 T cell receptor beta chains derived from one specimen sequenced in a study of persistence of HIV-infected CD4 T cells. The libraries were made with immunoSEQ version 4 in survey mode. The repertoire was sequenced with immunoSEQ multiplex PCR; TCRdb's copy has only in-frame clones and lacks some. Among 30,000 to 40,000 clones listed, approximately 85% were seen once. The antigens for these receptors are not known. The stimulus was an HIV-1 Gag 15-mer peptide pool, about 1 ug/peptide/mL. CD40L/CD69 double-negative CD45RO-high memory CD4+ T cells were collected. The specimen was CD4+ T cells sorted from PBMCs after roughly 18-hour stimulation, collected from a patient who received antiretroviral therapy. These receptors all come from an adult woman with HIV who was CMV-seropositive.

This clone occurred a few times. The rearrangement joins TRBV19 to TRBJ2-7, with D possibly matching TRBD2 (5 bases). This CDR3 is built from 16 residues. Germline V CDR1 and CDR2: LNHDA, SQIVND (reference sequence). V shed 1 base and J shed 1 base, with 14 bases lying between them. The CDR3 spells CASSIGGSARSYEQYF. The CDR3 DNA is TGTGCCAGTAGTATAGGCGGTAGCGCGCGTTCCTACGAGCAGTACTTC.

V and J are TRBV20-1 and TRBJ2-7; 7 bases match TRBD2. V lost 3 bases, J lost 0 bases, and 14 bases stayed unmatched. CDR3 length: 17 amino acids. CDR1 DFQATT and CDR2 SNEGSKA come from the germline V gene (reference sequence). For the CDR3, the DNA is TGCAGTGCTAGTAGGGCGGGAGCCTATTCTAGCTCCTACGAGCAGTACTTC. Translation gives CSASRAGAYSSSYEQYF.

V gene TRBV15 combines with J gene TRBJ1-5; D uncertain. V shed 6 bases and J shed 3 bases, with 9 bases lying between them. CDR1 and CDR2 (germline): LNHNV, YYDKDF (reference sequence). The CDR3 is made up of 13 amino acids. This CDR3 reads CATRTGSNQPQHF. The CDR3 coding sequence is TGTGCCACCAGGACGGGCTCCAATCAGCCCCAGCATTTT.

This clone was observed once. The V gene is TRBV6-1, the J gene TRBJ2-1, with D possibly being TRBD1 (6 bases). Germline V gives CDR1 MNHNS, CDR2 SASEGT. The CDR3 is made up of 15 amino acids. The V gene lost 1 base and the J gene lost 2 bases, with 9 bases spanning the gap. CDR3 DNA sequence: TGTGCCAGCAGTGAAGGGCAGGGGCCCTACAATGAGCAGTTCTTC. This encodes CASSEGQGPYNEQFF.

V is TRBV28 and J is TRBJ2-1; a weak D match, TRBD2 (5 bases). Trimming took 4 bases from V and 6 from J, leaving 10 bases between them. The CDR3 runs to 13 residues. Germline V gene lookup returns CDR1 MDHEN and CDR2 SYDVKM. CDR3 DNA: TGTGCCAGCAGTTCAGAGGGCCCCAATGAGCAGTTCTTC. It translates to CASSSEGPNEQFF.

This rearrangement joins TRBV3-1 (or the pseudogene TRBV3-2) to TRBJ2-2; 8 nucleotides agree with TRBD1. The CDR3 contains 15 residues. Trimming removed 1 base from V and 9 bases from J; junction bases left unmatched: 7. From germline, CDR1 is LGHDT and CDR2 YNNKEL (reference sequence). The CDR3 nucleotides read TGTGCCAGCAGCCAAGGTTGGACAGGGCGTTGGGAGCTGTTTTTT. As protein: CASSQGWTGRWELFF.

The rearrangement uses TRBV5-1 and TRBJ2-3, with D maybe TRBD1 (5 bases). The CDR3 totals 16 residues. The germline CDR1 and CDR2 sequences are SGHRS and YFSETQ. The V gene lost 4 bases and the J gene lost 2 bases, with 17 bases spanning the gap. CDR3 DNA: TGCGCCAGCAGCCAGGGAAGGGTCCCAAACACAGATACGCAGTATTTT. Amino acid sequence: CASSQGRVPNTDTQYF.

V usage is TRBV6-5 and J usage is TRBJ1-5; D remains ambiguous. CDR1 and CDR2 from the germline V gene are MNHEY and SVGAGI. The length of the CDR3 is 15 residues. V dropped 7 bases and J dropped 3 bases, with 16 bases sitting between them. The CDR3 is CASKSGITPNQPQHF. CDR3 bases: TGTGCCAGCAAATCTGGCATCACCCCCAATCAGCCCCAGCATTTT.

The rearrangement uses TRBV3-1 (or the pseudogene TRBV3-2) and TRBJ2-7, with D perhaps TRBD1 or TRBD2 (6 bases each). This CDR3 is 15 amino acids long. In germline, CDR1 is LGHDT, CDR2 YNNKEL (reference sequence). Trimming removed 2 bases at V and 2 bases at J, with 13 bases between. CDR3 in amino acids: CASSQMGGRPYEQYF. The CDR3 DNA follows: TGTGCCAGCAGCCAAATGGGGGGCCGCCCCTACGAGCAGTACTTC.

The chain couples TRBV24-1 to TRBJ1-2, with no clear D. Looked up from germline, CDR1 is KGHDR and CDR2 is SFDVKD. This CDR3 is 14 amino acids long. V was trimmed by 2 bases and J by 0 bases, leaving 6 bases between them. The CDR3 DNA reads TGTGCCACCAGTGATTCGCCCCCTAACTATGGCTACACCTTC. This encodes CATSDSPPNYGYTF.

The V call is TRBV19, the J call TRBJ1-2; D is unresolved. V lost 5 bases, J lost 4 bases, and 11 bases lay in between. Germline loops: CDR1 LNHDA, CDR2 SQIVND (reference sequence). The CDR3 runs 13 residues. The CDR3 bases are TGTGCCAGTAGTGCTGACGGGTCCTATGGCTACACCTTC. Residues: CASSADGSYGYTF.

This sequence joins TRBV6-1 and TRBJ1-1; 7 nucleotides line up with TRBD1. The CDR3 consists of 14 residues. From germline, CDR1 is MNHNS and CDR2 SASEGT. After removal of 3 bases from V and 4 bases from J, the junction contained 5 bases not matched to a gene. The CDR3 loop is CASSDPGGVTEAFF. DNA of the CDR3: TGTGCCAGCAGTGACCCAGGGGGGGTCACTGAAGCTTTCTTT.

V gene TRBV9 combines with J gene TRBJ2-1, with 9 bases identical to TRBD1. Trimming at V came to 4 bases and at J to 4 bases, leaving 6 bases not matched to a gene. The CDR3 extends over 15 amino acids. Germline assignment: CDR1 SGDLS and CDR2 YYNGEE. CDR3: CASSTRDRVYNEQFF. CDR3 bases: TGTGCCAGCAGCACCCGGGACAGGGTTTACAATGAGCAGTTCTTC.

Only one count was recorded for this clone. CDR3 sequence: CASSEERLNTGELFF. Written as DNA, the CDR3 is TGTGCCAGCAGTGAAGAGCGATTGAACACCGGGGAGCTGTTTTTT. This chain links TRBV2 with TRBJ2-2; D unresolved. There are 15 residues in the CDR3. Germline V gene lookup returns CDR1 SNHLY and CDR2 FYNNEI. V lost 1 base to trimming and J lost 1 base, with 7 bases between them.

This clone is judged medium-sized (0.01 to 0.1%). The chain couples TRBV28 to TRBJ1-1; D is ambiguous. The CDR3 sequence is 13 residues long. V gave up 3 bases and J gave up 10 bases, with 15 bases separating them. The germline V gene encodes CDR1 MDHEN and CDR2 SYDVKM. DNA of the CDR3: TGTGCCAGCAGTTTTTCAAGCCCCCCGGCAGCTTTCTTT. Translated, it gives CASSFSSPPAAFF. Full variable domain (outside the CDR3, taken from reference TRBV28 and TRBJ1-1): DVKVTQSSRYLVKRTGEKVFLECVQDMDHENMFWYRQDPGLGLRLIYFSYDVKMKEKGDIPEGYSVSREKKERFSLILESASTNQTSMYLCASSFSSPPAAFFGQGTRLTVV.

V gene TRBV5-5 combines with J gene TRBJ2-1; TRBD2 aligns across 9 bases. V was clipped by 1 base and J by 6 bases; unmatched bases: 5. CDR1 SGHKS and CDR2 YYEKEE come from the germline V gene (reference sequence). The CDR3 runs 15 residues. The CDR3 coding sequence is TGTGCCAGCAGCTTGCGGACTAGCGTTTCCAATGAGCAGTTCTTC. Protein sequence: CASSLRTSVSNEQFF.

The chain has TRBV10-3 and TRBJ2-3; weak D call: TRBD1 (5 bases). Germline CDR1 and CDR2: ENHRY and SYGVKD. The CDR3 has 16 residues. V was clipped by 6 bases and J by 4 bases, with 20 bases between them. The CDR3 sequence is CAIRGTLRGGPDTQYF. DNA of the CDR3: TGTGCCATCAGGGGTACTCTAAGGGGTGGCCCAGATACGCAGTATTTT.

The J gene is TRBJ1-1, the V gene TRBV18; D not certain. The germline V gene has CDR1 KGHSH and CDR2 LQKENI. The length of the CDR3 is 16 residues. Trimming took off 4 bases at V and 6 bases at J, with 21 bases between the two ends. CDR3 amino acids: CASSLPGGGGGSEAFF. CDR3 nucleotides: TGTGCCAGCTCACTGCCAGGAGGCGGCGGAGGCTCTGAAGCTTTCTTT.

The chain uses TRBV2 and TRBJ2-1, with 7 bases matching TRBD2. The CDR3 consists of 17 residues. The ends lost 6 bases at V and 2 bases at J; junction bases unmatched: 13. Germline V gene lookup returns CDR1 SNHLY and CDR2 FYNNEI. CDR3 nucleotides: TGTGCCAGCAGGCGGGGGTCAGGAGCGGGTGCCTACAATGAGCAGTTCTTC. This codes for CASRRGSGAGAYNEQFF.

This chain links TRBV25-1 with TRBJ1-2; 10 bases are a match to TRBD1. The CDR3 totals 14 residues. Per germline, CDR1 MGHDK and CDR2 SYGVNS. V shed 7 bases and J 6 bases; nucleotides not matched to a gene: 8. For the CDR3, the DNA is TGTGCCAGCACCGACAGGGGGCGCGCCGATGGCTACACCTTC. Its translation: CASTDRGRADGYTF.